This T cell receptor (beta chain) was sequenced for a study of T cell repertoires in cytomegalovirus infection. Via MiXCR, TCRdb re-called the reads, giving one row per CDR3 protein. The table shows some 700,000 distinct CDR3 sequences, with 33% occurring only once. CDR1 SGHNT and CDR2 YYREEE come from the germline V gene (reference sequence). The V gene end was trimmed by 5 bases and the J gene end by 9 bases; junction bases not matched to a gene: 9. This CDR3 has 14 residues. In regard to this clonotype: Its antigen is not identified.

Material: cultured PBMCs, obtained from culture after CMV antigen stimulation. The sequence derives from a human donor in good health (CMV status not recorded). Some clones in this sample may be carry-over from other donors' samples. The J gene is TRBJ2-7, the V gene TRBV5-4; 12 bases are a match to TRBD1. The CDR3 region has the DNA TGTGCCAGCAGTCACCGGGACAGGGGGCATGGGCAGTACTTC. Translated, it gives CASSHRDRGHGQYF.